This T cell receptor (beta chain) was captured in a study of blood T cell repertoires in COVID-19. Data came from immunoSEQ multiplex PCR; TCRdb stores just in-frame clones and leaves some out. This sample carries 400,000 to 550,000 clones, about 85% of them seen once, and the ten largest clones take under 2%. Clinical history as reported by participants underpinned cohort assignment. The V segment lost 3 bases and the J segment 0 bases; nucleotides outside the gene matches: 6. Germline CDR1 reads SGHKS; CDR2 reads YYEKEE (reference sequence). The CDR3 covers 15 residues. The TCR sequence derives from a woman under 30 with acute COVID-19. The sample comprised PBMCs or T cells enriched from blood (not recorded which). The gene calls are TRBV5-5 and TRBJ2-7; 7 nucleotides match TRBD1. CDR3 sequence (DNA): TGTGCCAGCAGCTGGGGACAGACCATCTCCTACGAGCAGTACTTC. Translating it yields CASSWGQTISYEQYF.